This TCR beta chain was found in a study of blood T cell repertoires in COVID-19. Study-wide context: The United States, Italy and Spain provided the acute and convalescent COVID-19 samples.

From germline, CDR1 is LNHDA and CDR2 SQIVND (reference sequence). V was pared by 6 bases and J by 4 bases, with 4 bases of the junction left unmatched. This CDR3 contains 14 residues. This clone showed up just once. Method: immunoSEQ multiplex PCR; TCRdb's copy keeps in-frame clones and lacks some. The data contain 200,000 or so clones, under 90% of them seen just once; the ten biggest clones take up less than 20%. Sequencing used peripheral blood. The chain employs TRBV19 and TRBJ2-5; TRBD2 matches 11 bases. This sequence originates from a human donor in a cohort sampled during active COVID-19. This CDR3 reads CASRASGGRETQYF. Here the CDR3 DNA reads TGTGCCAGTAGAGCTAGCGGGGGGCGAGAGACCCAGTACTTC.